These 20 T cell receptor beta chains were all obtained from the same sample, sequenced in a study of blood T cell repertoires in COVID-19. Some clones are missing from TCRdb's copy, which holds only in-frame ones; the method was immunoSEQ multiplex PCR. Of about 190,000 clones in the sample, under 80% are singletons; the top ten hold approximately 12%. Sequencing used peripheral blood. Receptors were obtained from a man aged 50 to 60 who had recovered from COVID-19.

J is TRBJ2-5 and V is TRBV10-3, with TRBD1 matching over 7 bases. The CDR3 consists of 14 residues. Germline loops: CDR1 ENHRY, CDR2 SYGVKD. Trimming removed 10 bases from V and 2 bases from J; junction bases left unmatched: 10. The CDR3 sequence: CASRQGSGQETQYF. As DNA, the CDR3 is TGTGCCAGCAGACAGGGATCTGGGCAAGAGACCCAGTACTTC.

The J gene is TRBJ1-2, the V gene TRBV27, with unresolved D. The CDR3 is made up of 16 amino acids. The V end was cut by 1 base, the J end by 4 bases, with 16 bases between. Per germline, CDR1 MNHEY and CDR2 SMNVEV (reference sequence). The CDR3 reads CASSLYSPSAGYGYTF. The DNA of the CDR3 is TGTGCCAGCAGTTTATACAGTCCCTCTGCGGGCTATGGCTACACCTTC.

Comments on this clone: At the DNA level, this CDR3 is encoded by other sequences in the same sample as well. The gene calls are TRBV24-1 and TRBJ2-1; 9 bases line up with TRBD1. The germline gives CDR1 KGHDR, CDR2 SFDVKD. V trimming: 0 bases; J trimming: 3 bases; junction bases outside the gene matches: 2. This CDR3 spans 16 amino acids. CDR3 region: CATSDLGTGFYNEQFF. CDR3 nucleotides: TGTGCCACCAGTGATTTGGGGACAGGGTTCTACAATGAGCAGTTCTTC.

V and J are TRBV10-3 and TRBJ2-7, with 9 bases lining up with TRBD2. Per the germline V gene, CDR1 is ENHRY and CDR2 is SYGVKD. Unmatched junction bases numbered 5, after V lost 0 bases and J lost 5 bases. This CDR3 has 15 residues. CDR3 sequence: CAISESNSGRNEQYF. The DNA for the CDR3 is TGTGCCATCAGTGAGTCTAATAGCGGGAGAAACGAGCAGTACTTC.

CDR3 bases: TGTGCCAGCAGGAACTATTACGAGCAGTACTTC. It codes for CASRNYYEQYF. This chain connects TRBV6-5 to TRBJ2-7; D unclear. CDR3 size: 11 residues. Germline values: CDR1 MNHEY, CDR2 SVGAGI. V lost 6 bases and J 4 bases, leaving 7 bases between the germline ends.

The gene calls are TRBV6-5 and TRBJ2-7; TRBD1 aligns across 9 bases. The CDR3 length is 13 residues. In germline, CDR1 is MNHEY, CDR2 SVGAGI. V gave up 6 bases and J gave up 2 bases; unmatched junction bases: 2. The CDR3 bases are TGTGCCAGCAGGGGACAGGGAACCTACGAGCAGTACTTC. Translated: CASRGQGTYEQYF.

The chain couples TRBV5-1 to TRBJ2-1; 14 positions agree with TRBD2. The CDR3 length is 17 residues. The J segment lost 9 bases and the V segment lost 4 bases, leaving 12 bases of the junction unmatched. Germline-derived CDR1 and CDR2 are SGHRS and YFSETQ. CDR3 sequence reads: CASSGAPRTSGRFEQFF. The CDR3 DNA reads as TGCGCCAGCAGCGGAGCGCCACGGACTAGCGGGAGGTTTGAGCAGTTCTTC. The full variable domain, its missing parts supplied by reference TRBV5-1 and TRBJ2-1, is KAGVTQTPRYLIKTRGQQVTLSCSPISGHRSVSWYQQTPGQGLQFLFEYFSETQRNKGNFPGRFSGRQFSNSRSEMNVSTLELGDSALYLCASSGAPRTSGRFEQFFGPGTRLTVL.

V is TRBV19 and J is TRBJ2-4, with D tentatively TRBD1 (6 bases). V was shortened by 3 bases and J by 1 base, with 10 bases between the two germline ends. This CDR3 region has 15 residues. The germline CDR1 and CDR2 sequences are LNHDA and SQIVND (reference sequence). CDR3 sequence reads: CASSIFQGAKNIQYF. CDR3 DNA sequence: TGTGCCAGTAGTATCTTTCAGGGGGCCAAAAACATTCAGTACTTC.

This clone was counted a few times. The chain combines TRBV7-9 with TRBJ1-1; 9 nucleotides match TRBD1. CDR3 length: 11 amino acids. J was trimmed by 8 bases and V by 6 bases; bases with no gene match: 1. Germline CDR1 reads SEHNR; CDR2 reads FQNEAQ (reference sequence). CDR3 sequence reads: CASRQGAEAFF. CDR3 in DNA: TGTGCCAGCAGACAGGGGGCCGAAGCTTTCTTT.

J is TRBJ2-7 and V is TRBV4-3; 11 bases agree with TRBD2. V dropped 2 bases and J dropped 2; count of bases not matched to a gene: 5. Germline V gene lookup returns CDR1 LGHNA and CDR2 YSLEER. This CDR3 comprises 16 residues. CDR3 nucleotides: TGCGCCAGCAGCCAACTAGCGGGAGGACTTACCTACGAGCAGTACTTC. It specifies CASSQLAGGLTYEQYF.

This clone was recorded once. The chain is built from TRBV3-1 (or the pseudogene TRBV3-2) and TRBJ2-1; 11 bases match TRBD2. V gave up 4 bases and J gave up 12 bases; unmatched junction bases: 2. The CDR3 is made up of 12 amino acids. Per germline, CDR1 LGHDT and CDR2 YNNKEL (reference sequence). The CDR3 coding sequence is TGTGCCAGCAGCCCGGGACTAGCGGCGCAGTTCTTC. This gives the protein CASSPGLAAQFF.

As DNA, the CDR3 is TGCGCCAGCAGCCCAGGGGCGGGAGCGAGCAATCAGCCCCAGCATTTT. This codes for CASSPGAGASNQPQHF. The chain joins TRBV5-1 to TRBJ1-5; tentative D call: TRBD1 (6 bases). CDR3 size: 16 residues. The germline V gene encodes CDR1 SGHRS and CDR2 YFSETQ. V dropped 4 bases and J dropped 1 base, with 15 bases sitting between them.

A single count supports this clone. This rearrangement joins TRBV5-1 to TRBJ1-6, with 7 bases matching TRBD1. V gave up 3 bases and J gave up 12 bases; unmatched junction bases: 15. The CDR3 contains 16 residues. Germline values: CDR1 SGHRS, CDR2 YFSETQ. The CDR3 region is CASSWDWDSGRGPLHF. The CDR3 bases are TGCGCCAGCAGCTGGGATTGGGACAGCGGCAGGGGACCCCTCCACTTT.

The chain uses TRBV6-2 or TRBV6-3 and TRBJ1-6, with unresolved D. This CDR3 spans 16 amino acids. V was cut by 6 bases and J by 6 bases, with 18 bases left in between. The germline V gene encodes CDR1 MNHEY and CDR2 SVGEGT. CDR3 sequence (DNA): TGTGCCAGCAGCAGCGGGATGGCACGGACTAATTCACCCCTCCACTTT. It is translated as CASSSGMARTNSPLHF.

The sample holds one count of this clone. V usage is TRBV29-1 and J usage is TRBJ1-2; 7 bases line up with TRBD1. Looked up from germline, CDR1 is SQVTM and CDR2 is ANQGSEA. The CDR3 covers 13 residues. J gave up 4 bases and V 8 bases, and 10 bases lay outside the gene matches. The DNA of the CDR3 is TGCAGCATCCCCTGGGCAGGGGGCTATGGCTACACCTTC. Translation gives CSIPWAGGYGYTF. Combining the CDR3 with reference TRBV29-1 and TRBJ1-2 gives the whole variable domain SAVISQKPSRDICQRGTSLTIQCQVDSQVTMMFWYRQQPGQSLTLIATANQGSEATYESGFVIDKFPISRPNLTFSTLTVSNMSPEDSSIYLCSIPWAGGYGYTFGSGTRLTVV.

The chain couples TRBV19 to TRBJ2-7, with 8 positions matching TRBD2. V lost 2 bases and J lost 0; bases outside the gene matches: 3. Germline V gene sequence: CDR1 LNHDA, CDR2 SQIVND (reference sequence). The CDR3 extends over 15 amino acids. The CDR3 region is CASSISGSRSYEQYF. The CDR3 DNA follows: TGTGCCAGTAGTATAAGCGGGAGTCGCTCCTACGAGCAGTACTTC. Variable domain in full (rest from reference TRBV19 and TRBJ2-7): DGGITQSPKYLFRKEGQNVTLSCEQNLNHDAMYWYRQDPGQGLRLIYYSQIVNDFQKGDIAEGYSVSREKKESFPLTVTSAQKNPTAFYLCASSISGSRSYEQYFGPGTRLTVT.

The chain is built from TRBV7-6 and TRBJ2-7; 8 bases fit TRBD2. Germline V gives CDR1 SGHVS, CDR2 FNYEAQ. CDR3 size: 15 residues. Germline trimming cut 2 bases from V and 5 bases from J; bases unmatched to any gene: 8. The CDR3 is CASSLFPAGDDEQYF. In DNA form, the CDR3 reads TGTGCCAGCAGCTTATTCCCAGCGGGAGATGACGAGCAGTACTTC.

V gene TRBV6-5 combines with J gene TRBJ1-5; D possibly corresponds to TRBD1 (5 bases). The CDR3 has 14 amino acids. Trimming removed 7 bases at V and 5 bases at J, with 15 bases between. Germline CDR1 MNHEY, CDR2 SVGAGI. DNA of the CDR3: TGTGCCAGCAACGCGGCGGCGGGGCATCAGCCCCAGCATTTT. Encoded protein: CASNAAAGHQPQHF.

This sequence joins TRBV4-1 and TRBJ1-1; unclear D gene. The V gene lost 3 bases and the J gene lost 1 base, with 9 bases spanning the gap. Looked up from germline, CDR1 is MGHRA and CDR2 is YSYEKL. This CDR3 spans 14 amino acids. The CDR3 DNA reads as TGCGCCAGCAGCCAGCTCTATCGGAACACTGAAGCTTTCTTT. Residues: CASSQLYRNTEAFF.

The chain links TRBV3-1 (or the pseudogene TRBV3-2) to TRBJ2-7; 7 nucleotides agree with TRBD1. The V gene end was trimmed by 2 bases and the J gene end by 4 bases; junction bases not matched to a gene: 8. The CDR3 has 15 amino acids. The germline V gene encodes CDR1 LGHDT and CDR2 YNNKEL (reference sequence). The chain's CDR3 is CASSQQRDSKYEQYF. The CDR3 region has the DNA TGTGCCAGCAGCCAACAACGGGACAGCAAATACGAGCAGTACTTC.